The clone carrying this T cell receptor beta chain showed up just a few times. The antigen remains undetermined. This entry belongs to a study of blood T cells in healthy people across ages. Whole-study findings and limits: Naive T cell percentage showed a strong correlation with the diversity of TCR beta.

Germline lookup yields CDR1 LNHDA and CDR2 SQIVND (reference sequence). Deletions cut 6 bases from V and 10 bases from J, with 15 bases between. The CDR3 runs to 12 residues. The sample providers were healthy Caucasian people from Russia, aged roughly 6 to 100. PCR was performed a second time for roughly 6 to 12 cycles using a sample-barcoded 5' primer and a J-beta primer mix. One entry per CDR3 protein, called by TCRdb with MiXCR from the 5' RACE reads. The sample includes approximately 580,000 distinct CDR3 sequences, about 24% of them seen just once. These data were also reused for a study on T cells of mothers and their children. As that study records: Researchers put all of the extracted RNA into cDNA synthesis, using around 1.4 ug per 15 ul. There were over 9.5 million TCR beta CDR3 reads from each mother and about 3 million from each child.

This TCR was sampled from a boy younger than 18 in good health. The rearrangement joins TRBV19 to TRBJ1-2, with D possibly matching TRBD1 (6 bases). The specimen sequenced was blood. CDR3 sequence reads: CASRRNRDDYTF. The CDR3 nucleotides read TGTGCCAGTAGACGAAACAGGGATGACTACACCTTC.